These 8 T cell receptor beta chains share one sample of origin, sequenced in a study of CD8 T cells in ankylosing spondylitis. One entry per CDR3 protein results from TCRdb running MiXCR on the 5' RACE reads. The repertoire includes 250,000 to 350,000 distinct CDR3 sequences, over 15% of them detected once, and around 7.8% sits in the top ten. Sequenced sample: blood, either unsorted or a sorted T cell fraction (not recorded which). These receptors were taken from a male donor with ankylosing spondylitis or in good health (not recorded which).

This clonotype occurred a few times. The rearrangement uses TRBV2 and TRBJ1-3; D not certain. The length of the CDR3 is 13 residues. The V gene lost 7 bases and the J gene lost 9 bases, with 16 bases spanning the gap. The germline CDR1 and CDR2 sequences are SNHLY and FYNNEI. The CDR3 here is CASMDPPEGTIYF. Written as DNA, the CDR3 is TGTGCCAGCATGGATCCGCCGGAAGGCACCATATATTTT.

This clonotype has a handful of counts. V and J are TRBV18 and TRBJ1-1; D uncertain. This CDR3 has 14 residues. Trimming took off 2 bases at V and 3 bases at J, with 10 bases between the two ends. The germline V gene encodes CDR1 KGHSH and CDR2 LQKENI. For the CDR3, the DNA is TGTGCCAGCTCACCATTCACTAAGGACACTGAAGCTTTCTTT. Translating it yields CASSPFTKDTEAFF.

This clonotype was counted only a few times. The chain joins TRBV3-1 to TRBJ2-3; 9 bases are a match to TRBD2. The CDR3 totals 18 residues. Germline trimming cut 4 bases from V and 4 bases from J; bases unmatched to any gene: 15. Germline CDR1 reads LGHDT; CDR2 reads YNNKEL (reference sequence). The CDR3 region is CASSRASGIRRGPDTQYF. CDR3 sequence (DNA): TGTGCCAGCAGCCGAGCTAGCGGGATACGGAGAGGCCCAGATACGCAGTATTTT.

This clonotype was seen a handful of times. V usage is TRBV2 and J usage is TRBJ2-3, with D unresolved. The CDR3 runs 14 residues. Germline V gene sequence: CDR1 SNHLY, CDR2 FYNNEI. Trimming left V 3 bases short and J 3 bases short, with 10 bases between. The CDR3 bases are TGTGCCAGCAGTGATATAATAGCTACAGATACGCAGTATTTT. As protein: CASSDIIATDTQYF.

Many counts were recorded for this clonotype. This chain links TRBV12-3 or TRBV12-4 with TRBJ2-2; the D is unclear. The V end lost 6 bases, the J end lost 3 bases, and 5 bases lay between the germline ends. There are 12 residues in the CDR3. CDR3 DNA: TGTGCCAGCAGAGATGACACCGGGGAGCTGTTTTTT. Its translation: CASRDDTGELFF.

This clonotype was recorded at least ten times. V gene TRBV5-1 combines with J gene TRBJ1-4; 7 bases agree with TRBD1. V lost 6 bases, J lost 4 bases, and 3 bases stayed unmatched. This CDR3 has 13 residues. CDR1 and CDR2 from the germline V gene are SGHRS and YFSETQ. CDR3 nucleotide sequence: TGCGCCAGCAAGGGGACAGTTAATGAAAAACTGTTTTTT. As protein: CASKGTVNEKLFF.

This clonotype was seen more than once but under ten times. This rearrangement joins TRBV28 to TRBJ2-7, with 7 bases that match TRBD1. This CDR3 is 12 amino acids long. Trimming at V came to 6 bases and at J to 9 bases, leaving 8 bases not matched to a gene. In germline, CDR1 is MDHEN, CDR2 SYDVKM. The CDR3 sequence is CASSLTGVGQYV. The CDR3 region has the DNA TGTGCCAGCAGCTTAACAGGGGTTGGGCAGTACGTC.

This clonotype was seen a few times. This sequence joins TRBV29-1 and TRBJ2-5; 7 positions agree with TRBD2. The CDR3 loop spans 16 amino acids. J was trimmed by 3 bases and V by 6 bases; bases with no gene match: 16. CDR1 and CDR2 (germline): SQVTM, ANQGSEA. The CDR3 DNA is TGCAGCGTGGACCCAGCCTTGGCGGGAGTCAAAGAGACCCAGTACTTC. This gives the protein CSVDPALAGVKETQYF.